These 10 T cell receptor beta chains share one sample of origin, sequenced in a study of shared clonotypes between healthy human individuals. TCRdb's table, derived via immunoSEQ multiplex PCR, lists solely in-frame clones and lacks some. The sample holds 2 million to 2.5 million clones; around 95% are singletons and the top ten take approximately 0.13%. The material sequenced was naive CD4+ T cells sorted from blood. The subset was: CD45RA+ positively selected. The origin of the receptors is a man younger than 35 in good health.

The chain combines TRBV7-9 with TRBJ2-2, with 12 positions matching TRBD2. Trimming cost V 5 bases and J 1 base; bases outside gene matches: 2. This CDR3 spans 16 amino acids. From germline, CDR1 is SEHNR and CDR2 FQNEAQ (reference sequence). CDR3 nucleotide sequence: TGTGCCAGCAGCACGGGACTAGCGGGGAACACCGGGGAGCTGTTTTTT. Its protein product is CASSTGLAGNTGELFF. Filled out from reference TRBV7-9 and TRBJ2-2, the complete variable domain reads DTGVSQNPRHKITKRGQNVTFRCDPISEHNRLYWYRQTLGQGPEFLTYFQNEAQLEKSRLLSDRFSAERPKGSFSTLEIQRTEQGDSAMYLCASSTGLAGNTGELFFGEGSRLTVL.

The rearrangement uses TRBV5-4 and TRBJ1-1, with 9 positions matching TRBD1. CDR1 and CDR2 (germline): SGHNT, YYREEE (reference sequence). V shed 6 bases and J 4 bases; nucleotides not matched to a gene: 10. CDR3 size: 15 residues. CDR3 coding DNA: TGTGCCAGCACCCTACAGGGGGCTGGGGTCACTGAAGCTTTCTTT. This codes for CASTLQGAGVTEAFF.

The J gene is TRBJ2-1, the V gene TRBV5-8, with D hard to call. CDR3 size: 17 residues. With 0 bases removed from V and 0 bases from J, the gap between germline ends came to 13 bases. From germline, CDR1 is SGHTS and CDR2 YDEGEE. The CDR3 loop reads CASSLALTSSSYNEQFF. The CDR3 nucleotides read TGTGCCAGCAGCTTGGCGCTGACTTCTAGCTCCTACAATGAGCAGTTCTTC.

The chain combines TRBV2 with TRBJ2-3; 10 nucleotides align to TRBD2. This CDR3 is built from 17 residues. Germline V gives CDR1 SNHLY, CDR2 FYNNEI. V was pared by 9 bases and J by 0 bases, with 12 bases of the junction left unmatched. The CDR3, as DNA: TGTGCCAGTCGTCGTCTAACTAGCGGGACTAGCACAGATACGCAGTATTTT. This sequence encodes CASRRLTSGTSTDTQYF.

Details on this clone: Different DNA sequences within this sample yield the same CDR3. V gene TRBV2 combines with J gene TRBJ2-2; 7 bases agree with TRBD1. The J segment lost 3 bases and the V segment lost 8 bases, leaving 3 bases of the junction unmatched. The CDR3 has 13 amino acids. Germline V lookup: CDR1 SNHLY, CDR2 FYNNEI. CDR3 region: CASGQDYTGELFF. CDR3 coding DNA: TGTGCCAGCGGACAGGACTACACCGGGGAGCTGTTTTTT. Using reference TRBV2 and TRBJ2-2 for the parts outside the CDR3, the full variable domain is EPEVTQTPSHQVTQMGQEVILRCVPISNHLYFYWYRQILGQKVEFLVSFYNNEISEKSEIFDDQFSVERPDGSNFTLKIRSTKLEDSAMYFCASGQDYTGELFFGEGSRLTVL.

DNA of the CDR3: TGTGCCAGCAGTGCAACCTACGAGCAGTACTTC. Translating it yields CASSATYEQYF. The V gene is TRBV6-1, the J gene TRBJ2-7; D is unresolved. Trimming removed 4 bases from V and 2 bases from J, with 3 bases in between. The germline CDR1 and CDR2 sequences are MNHNS and SASEGT. This CDR3 is built from 11 residues.

V gene TRBV9 combines with J gene TRBJ1-4, with 10 positions matching TRBD1. Germline V gene data show CDR1 as SGDLS and CDR2 as YYNGEE. The CDR3 length is 17 residues. V was pared by 0 bases and J by 0 bases, with 2 bases of the junction left unmatched. CDR3 region: CASSVGQGAATNEKLFF. The CDR3 DNA reads as TGTGCCAGCAGCGTAGGACAGGGGGCGGCAACTAATGAAAAACTGTTTTTT. Complete variable domain (other parts from reference TRBV9 and TRBJ1-4): DSGVTQTPKHLITATGQRVTLRCSPRSGDLSVYWYQQSLDQGLQFLIQYYNGEERAKGNILERFSAQQFPDLHSELNLSSLELGDSALYFCASSVGQGAATNEKLFFGSGTQLSVL.

The gene calls are TRBV5-4 and TRBJ2-3; TRBD2 is a possible D gene (6 bases). This CDR3 has 15 residues. CDR1 is SGHNT and CDR2 is YYREEE in the germline V gene (reference sequence). Trimming left V 2 bases short and J 4 bases short, with 14 bases between. CDR3 nucleotides: TGTGCCAGCAGCTTCACCGGGAGTGGGGCAGATACGCAGTATTTT. Translating it yields CASSFTGSGADTQYF.

The J gene is TRBJ2-1, the V gene TRBV5-4; 7 bases line up with TRBD2. Losses at the gene ends were 7 bases for V and 6 bases for J; bases not matched to a gene: 10. Germline V lookup: CDR1 SGHNT, CDR2 YYREEE (reference sequence). The CDR3 has 14 residues. CDR3 in DNA: TGTGCCAGCTTTGGGCTAGCGGATTCCAATGAGCAGTTCTTC. Protein: CASFGLADSNEQFF.

J is TRBJ2-7 and V is TRBV10-1, with TRBD1 matching 9 bases. The V gene's germline CDR1 is WNHNN and CDR2 SYGVQD (reference sequence). V trimming: 5 bases; J trimming: 5 bases; junction bases outside the gene matches: 4. This CDR3 spans 13 amino acids. In DNA, the CDR3 is TGCGCCAGCAGTAGGACAGGGGCCAACGAGCAGTACTTC. Its protein is CASSRTGANEQYF.